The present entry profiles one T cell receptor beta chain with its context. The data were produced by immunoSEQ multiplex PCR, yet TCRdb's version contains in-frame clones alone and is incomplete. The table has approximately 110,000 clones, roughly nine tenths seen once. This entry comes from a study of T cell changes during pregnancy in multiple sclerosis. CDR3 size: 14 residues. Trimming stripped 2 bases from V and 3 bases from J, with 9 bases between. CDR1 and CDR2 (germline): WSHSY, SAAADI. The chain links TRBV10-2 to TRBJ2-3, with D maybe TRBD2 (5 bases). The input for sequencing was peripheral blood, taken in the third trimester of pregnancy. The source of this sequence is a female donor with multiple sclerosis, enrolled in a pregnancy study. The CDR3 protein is CASSEGRRTDTQYF. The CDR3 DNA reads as TGCGCCAGCAGTGAGGGGAGAAGGACAGATACGCAGTATTTT.